The 14 T cell receptor beta chains below all came from one sample that was sequenced in a study of shared clonotypes between healthy human individuals. This table comes from immunoSEQ multiplex PCR, and its TCRdb copy is limited to in-frame clones, with some not included. Here the sample spans 2,100,000 or so clones, 95% being singletons. The specimen was naive CD4+ T cells sorted from blood. The subset here: CD45RA+ positively selected. The origin of the receptors is a man younger than 30 in good health.

The chain recombines TRBV6-1 with TRBJ2-7, with 7 bases aligning to TRBD1. V lost 8 bases and J lost 2; bases outside the gene matches: 6. The germline V gene has CDR1 MNHNS and CDR2 SASEGT. The length of the CDR3 is 13 residues. CDR3 nucleotides: TGTGCCAGCGCTACAGGGGATACCTACGAGCAGTACTTC. It yields the protein CASATGDTYEQYF.

The chain employs TRBV6-1 and TRBJ1-5, with a tentative D call TRBD1 (5 bases). This CDR3 has 16 residues. From germline, CDR1 is MNHNS and CDR2 SASEGT. Trimming stripped 4 bases from V and 4 bases from J, with 17 bases between. CDR3 sequence: CASSGEKPTVNQPQHF. CDR3 nucleotide sequence: TGTGCCAGCAGTGGAGAAAAACCGACAGTTAATCAGCCCCAGCATTTT.

The gene calls are TRBV7-8 and TRBJ1-4; D is undetermined. V was cut by 6 bases and J by 9 bases, with 8 bases left in between. Looked up from germline, CDR1 is SGHVS and CDR2 is FQNEAQ. This CDR3 is 11 amino acids long. The CDR3 here is CASSFSQKLFF. The CDR3 DNA reads TGTGCCAGCAGTTTCAGTCAAAAACTGTTTTTT. Full variable domain (remainder filled in from reference TRBV7-8 and TRBJ1-4): GAGVSQSPRYKVAKRGQDVALRCDPISGHVSLFWYQQALGQGPEFLTYFQNEAQLDKSGLPSDRFFAERPEGSVSTLKIQRTQQEDSAVYLCASSFSQKLFFGSGTQLSVL.

This clone was counted once. The rearrangement uses TRBV19 and TRBJ1-1, with D unclear. Trimming removed 6 bases from V and 7 bases from J, with 15 bases in between. The CDR3 runs to 13 residues. Germline assignment: CDR1 LNHDA and CDR2 SQIVND (reference sequence). The CDR3 DNA follows: TGTGCCAGTAGCCTACCCACCGACGGTGAAGCTTTCTTT. Its protein is CASSLPTDGEAFF. Drawing the rest from reference TRBV19 and TRBJ1-1, the complete variable domain is DGGITQSPKYLFRKEGQNVTLSCEQNLNHDAMYWYRQDPGQGLRLIYYSQIVNDFQKGDIAEGYSVSREKKESFPLTVTSAQKNPTAFYLCASSLPTDGEAFFGQGTRLTVV.

Concerning this clone itself: At one of its ends the junction is not consistent with the germline gene, which may arise from a read error. This CDR3 is also generated by other DNA sequences in the sample. The CDR3 DNA reads TGCGCCAGCAGCCCGAGACAGGGGTGGTCCCAAGAGACCCAGTACTTC. Its protein is CASSPRQGWSQETQYF. The chain carries TRBV7-9 and TRBJ2-5, with 8 bases fitting TRBD1. The CDR3 consists of 16 residues. The germline V gene encodes CDR1 SEHNR and CDR2 FQNEAQ (reference sequence).

The chain recombines TRBV2 with TRBJ2-7, with 13 nucleotides matching TRBD2. V lost 5 bases, J lost 7 bases, and 8 bases stayed unmatched. Looked up from germline, CDR1 is SNHLY and CDR2 is FYNNEI. This CDR3 is 15 amino acids long. The CDR3 is CASSPGLAGVGEQYF. CDR3 sequence (DNA): TGTGCCAGCAGTCCCGGACTAGCGGGAGTTGGTGAGCAGTACTTC.

The chain links TRBV6-6 to TRBJ2-7, with D possibly being TRBD2 (5 bases). CDR1 MNHNY and CDR2 SVGAGI come from the germline V gene (reference sequence). The CDR3 loop spans 16 amino acids. V was trimmed by 0 bases and J by 5 bases, leaving 17 bases between them. CDR3 nucleotide sequence: TGTGCCAGCAGTTACTCTTTCCGGGGATCGAGGAACGAGCAGTACTTC. Its protein is CASSYSFRGSRNEQYF.

The chain links TRBV19 to TRBJ1-2; D perhaps matches TRBD1 (6 bases). Germline CDR1 and CDR2: LNHDA and SQIVND (reference sequence). V dropped 2 bases and J dropped 2 bases, with 9 bases sitting between them. There are 14 residues in the CDR3. The CDR3 DNA is TGTGCCAGTAGTATACGAACAGGGAACTATGGCTACACCTTC. It specifies CASSIRTGNYGYTF.

The chain is built from TRBV6-5 and TRBJ2-7, with D possibly matching TRBD2 (5 bases). The CDR3 consists of 12 residues. V was clipped by 8 bases and J by 3 bases, with 11 bases between them. Per germline, CDR1 MNHEY and CDR2 SVGAGI. CDR3 bases: TGTGCCAGCTCCGAGCGGTTCTACGAGCAGTACTTC. Residues: CASSERFYEQYF.

This clone appeared a single time. The V gene is TRBV5-1, the J gene TRBJ1-6, with D maybe TRBD1 (5 bases). This CDR3 contains 15 residues. Germline CDR1 is SGHRS and CDR2 is YFSETQ. The V and J ends lost 4 bases and 8 bases respectively, with 16 bases between them. The CDR3: CASSAGGAYDSPLHF. The CDR3 DNA reads as TGCGCCAGCAGCGCGGGTGGGGCCTACGATTCACCCCTCCACTTT.

The genes are TRBV11-2 and TRBJ2-5, with TRBD2 matching 7 bases. V lost 6 bases and J lost 14; bases outside the gene matches: 15. The CDR3 runs 13 residues. The germline CDR1 and CDR2 sequences are SGHAT and FQNNGV. DNA for the CDR3: TGTGCCAGCAGATCCGGGACTATGACAGAGTTTTACTTC. The encoded protein is CASRSGTMTEFYF.

The chain links TRBV10-3 to TRBJ2-2; TRBD1 or TRBD2 may be the D gene (5 bases each). The CDR3 covers 15 residues. The germline V gene encodes CDR1 ENHRY and CDR2 SYGVKD. V lost 7 bases, J lost 2 bases, and 14 bases lay in between. For the CDR3, the DNA is TGTGCCATCAAGTCCGGGACGGGAAACACCGGGGAGCTGTTTTTT. This gives the protein CAIKSGTGNTGELFF.

The rearrangement links TRBV6-5 to TRBJ2-7, with 9 bases that match TRBD1. The germline V gene encodes CDR1 MNHEY and CDR2 SVGAGI. V shed 2 bases, J shed 6 bases, and the junction held 11 bases outside the gene matches. This CDR3 is built from 16 residues. The CDR3: CASSYGGTGRTTEQYF. Here the CDR3 DNA reads TGTGCCAGCAGTTACGGAGGGACAGGGCGAACCACCGAGCAGTACTTC.

The gene calls are TRBV4-3 and TRBJ2-7, with 7 bases that match TRBD1. Unmatched junction bases numbered 3, after V lost 0 bases and J lost 1 base. The CDR3 sequence is 15 residues long. Germline CDR1 and CDR2: LGHNA and YSLEER. The CDR3 nucleotides read TGCGCCAGCAGCCAAGAAGGGACAGTTTCCTACGAGCAGTACTTC. This gives the protein CASSQEGTVSYEQYF.